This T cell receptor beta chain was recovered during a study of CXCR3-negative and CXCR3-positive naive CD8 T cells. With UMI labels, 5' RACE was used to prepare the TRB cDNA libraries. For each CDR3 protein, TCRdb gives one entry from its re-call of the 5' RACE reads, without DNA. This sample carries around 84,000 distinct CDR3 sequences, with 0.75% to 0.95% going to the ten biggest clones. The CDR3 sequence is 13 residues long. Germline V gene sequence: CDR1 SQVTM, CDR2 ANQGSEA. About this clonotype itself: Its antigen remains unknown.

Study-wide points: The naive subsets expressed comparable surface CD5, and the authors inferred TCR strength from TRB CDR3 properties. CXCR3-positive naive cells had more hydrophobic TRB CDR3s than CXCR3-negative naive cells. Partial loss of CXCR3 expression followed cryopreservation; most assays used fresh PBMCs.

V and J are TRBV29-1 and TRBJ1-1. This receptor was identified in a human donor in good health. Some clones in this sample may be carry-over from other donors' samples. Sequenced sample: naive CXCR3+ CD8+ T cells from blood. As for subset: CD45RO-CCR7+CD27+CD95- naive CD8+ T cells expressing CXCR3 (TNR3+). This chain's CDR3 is CSAEGGGGAEAFF.